These 10 T cell receptor beta chains came from one sample sequenced in a study of blood T cell repertoires in COVID-19. Clones were read by immunoSEQ multiplex PCR, and TCRdb kept only the in-frame ones, dropping some. The data contain under 8,000 clones, under 95% of them singletons. The sample taken for sequencing was peripheral blood. Receptors originate from a human donor in a cohort sampled during active COVID-19.

CDR3 loop: CASSFLGQFSGANVLTF. The CDR3 DNA sequence: TGTGCCAGCAGTTTCCTCGGACAGTTCTCTGGGGCCAACGTCCTGACTTTC. J is TRBJ2-6 and V is TRBV28, with D tentatively TRBD1 (6 bases). The CDR3 is 17 amino acids. V lost 3 bases and J 0 bases, leaving 12 bases between the germline ends. In germline, CDR1 is MDHEN, CDR2 SYDVKM. Looking up the rest from reference TRBV28 and TRBJ2-6 gives the full variable domain: DVKVTQSSRYLVKRTGEKVFLECVQDMDHENMFWYRQDPGLGLRLIYFSYDVKMKEKGDIPEGYSVSREKKERFSLILESASTNQTSMYLCASSFLGQFSGANVLTFGAGSRLTVL.

This chain connects TRBV5-1 to TRBJ1-1; TRBD1 might be the D (6 bases). The CDR3 spans 15 residues. V shed 6 bases and J shed 0 bases, with 15 bases lying between them. The germline V gene encodes CDR1 SGHRS and CDR2 YFSETQ. The CDR3, as DNA: TGCGCCAGCACCCGGGACACCGGATTGAACACTGAAGCTTTCTTT. Encoded protein: CASTRDTGLNTEAFF.

The chain links TRBV6-5 to TRBJ2-1; 8 positions match TRBD1. This CDR3 is 15 amino acids long. J was trimmed by 8 bases and V by 0 bases; bases with no gene match: 6. CDR1 is MNHEY, CDR2 SVGAGI, per germline. CDR3 nucleotide sequence: TGTGCCAGCAGTTACTCGTACAGGGGGGAGGATGAGCAGTTCTTC. Translation: CASSYSYRGEDEQFF.

This chain joins TRBV5-1 and TRBJ2-1; D may be TRBD2 (5 bases). The V gene lost 0 bases and the J gene lost 10 bases, with 17 bases spanning the gap. This CDR3 spans 15 amino acids. CDR1 is SGHRS and CDR2 is YFSETQ in the germline V gene. The CDR3 DNA reads TGCGCCAGCAGCTTGGATGGCGGGTCTCTGAAGGAGCAGTTCTTC. Translation: CASSLDGGSLKEQFF.

V usage is TRBV7-8 and J usage is TRBJ2-1; 7 positions agree with TRBD2. The CDR3 spans 17 residues. V shed 1 base and J 3 bases; nucleotides not matched to a gene: 9. The germline V gene has CDR1 SGHVS and CDR2 FQNEAQ. CDR3 DNA sequence: TGTGCCAGCAGCTTAGTAGCGGGCCTAGCCGTCTACAATGAGCAGTTCTTC. Translated, it gives CASSLVAGLAVYNEQFF. The full variable domain, in which reference TRBV7-8 and TRBJ2-1 provide the parts outside the CDR3, is GAGVSQSPRYKVAKRGQDVALRCDPISGHVSLFWYQQALGQGPEFLTYFQNEAQLDKSGLPSDRFFAERPEGSVSTLKIQRTQQEDSAVYLCASSLVAGLAVYNEQFFGPGTRLTVL.

Here the CDR3 DNA reads TGTGCCAGCAGTTCCGCCCGGGACAGGGTACAGCCCCAGCATTTT. This gives the protein CASSSARDRVQPQHF. V and J are TRBV6-2 or TRBV6-3 and TRBJ1-5, with 9 nucleotides matching TRBD1. V gave up 4 bases and J gave up 7 bases; unmatched junction bases: 8. The CDR3 runs 15 residues. Per germline, CDR1 MNHEY and CDR2 SVGEGT.

The rearrangement joins TRBV11-3 to TRBJ2-1; 7 bases fit TRBD2. The germline CDR1 and CDR2 sequences are SGHNT and YENEEA. There are 13 residues in the CDR3. V shed 5 bases, J shed 5 bases, and the junction held 3 bases outside the gene matches. Written as DNA, the CDR3 is TGTGCCAGCAGCCCGGGGGGAGACAATGAGCAGTTCTTC. Amino acid sequence: CASSPGGDNEQFF. Using reference TRBV11-3 and TRBJ2-1 for the parts outside the CDR3, the full variable domain is EAGVVQSPRYKIIEKKQPVAFWCNPISGHNTLYWYLQNLGQGPELLIRYENEEAVDDSQLPKDRFSAERLKGVDSTLKIQPAELGDSAVYLCASSPGGDNEQFFGPGTRLTVL.

The V call is TRBV27, the J call TRBJ2-1, with 8 positions matching TRBD1. This CDR3 region has 16 residues. Germline V gives CDR1 MNHEY, CDR2 SMNVEV (reference sequence). J lost 4 bases, V lost 0 bases, and 5 bases had no gene match. The CDR3 DNA reads as TGTGCCAGCAGTTTATCGGACAGGGCGAGTTACAATGAGCAGTTCTTC. Amino acid sequence: CASSLSDRASYNEQFF.

V is TRBV3-1 (or the pseudogene TRBV3-2) and J is TRBJ2-7; D is ambiguous. Germline lookup yields CDR1 LGHDT and CDR2 YNNKEL (reference sequence). CDR3 size: 15 residues. The V gene lost 1 base and the J gene lost 0 bases, with 10 bases spanning the gap. The CDR3 reads CASSQAYGDSYEQYF. DNA for the CDR3: TGTGCCAGCAGCCAAGCATATGGAGACTCCTACGAGCAGTACTTC.

This sequence joins TRBV4-3 and TRBJ2-7; 9 bases fit TRBD2. Trimming removed 4 bases from V and 2 bases from J; junction bases left unmatched: 3. The CDR3 extends over 14 amino acids. Germline CDR1 and CDR2: LGHNA and YSLEER. The CDR3 protein is CASSPRLAAYEQYF. The CDR3 bases are TGCGCCAGCAGCCCTAGACTAGCGGCCTACGAGCAGTACTTC.